The rows below give T cell receptor beta chains drawn from one sample of a study of cytomegalovirus exposure and HLA in healthy donors. Clones were sequenced by immunoSEQ multiplex PCR, and TCRdb holds only the in-frame ones, with some missing. The table records approximately 100,000 clones, 75% to 80% of them present only once. The sample comprised PBMCs. All receptors derive from a man aged 55 to 70 in good health and CMV-seropositive. Both conserved end residues are part of each CDR3. The D gene is left open where the match is weak. Clone size is stated in some rows and not others, as once, few, many or a class when expanded.

>TRBV5-4|-|-|TRBJ1-1
CASSLGPGGTEAFF
TGTGCCAGCAGCTTGGGCCCGGGAGGCACTGAAGCTTTCTTT
>TRBV19|TRBD2|-|TRBJ2-5
CASSIGRGFMEETQYF
TGTGCCAGTAGTATAGGGCGGGGGTTTATGGAAGAGACCCAGTACTTC
>TRBV5-1|-|-|TRBJ2-3
CASSLGVPWGADTQYF
TGCGCCAGCAGCTTGGGGGTTCCTTGGGGGGCAGATACGCAGTATTTT
>TRBV5-4|TRBD1|-|TRBJ2-3
CASSPTRDRDEYF
TGTGCCAGCAGCCCCACTAGGGACAGGGACGAGTATTTT
>TRBV5-1|-|-|TRBJ1-2
CASSLVSGVYGYTF
TGCGCCAGCAGCTTGGTTTCAGGCGTCTATGGCTACACCTTC
>TRBV18|TRBD1|-|TRBJ1-5
CASSPGTDSNQPQHF
TGTGCCAGCTCACCAGGGACAGATAGCAATCAGCCCCAGCATTTT
>TRBV10-2|TRBD1|-|TRBJ1-1
CASSGGSTEAFF
TGCGCCAGTTCAGGGGGGAGCACTGAAGCTTTCTTT
>TRBV5-4|-|-|TRBJ2-1
CASSLGGGRGEQFF
TGTGCCAGCAGCTTAGGGGGGGGGCGGGGTGAGCAGTTCTTC
>TRBV10-3|TRBD1|-|TRBJ2-1
CAIEGAMGNEQFF
TGTGCCATCGAGGGGGCCATGGGCAATGAGCAGTTCTTC
>TRBV5-8|-|once|TRBJ1-1
CASSLGWQGRTEAFF
TGTGCCAGCAGCTTGGGCTGGCAGGGGCGCACTGAAGCTTTCTTT
>TRBV18|-|-|TRBJ1-4
CASSPRVGNEKLFF
TGTGCCAGCTCACCCCGGGTCGGTAATGAAAAACTGTTTTTT
>TRBV7-3|-|-|TRBJ2-2
CASSLTGTGELFF
TGTGCCAGCAGCTTGACAGGCACCGGGGAGCTGTTTTTT
>TRBV5-1|-|few|TRBJ1-2
CASSPTADYGYTF
TGCGCCAGCAGCCCGACAGCAGACTATGGCTACACCTTC
>TRBV6-4|-|few|TRBJ2-5
CAISESEGAQETQYF
TGTGCCATCAGTGAGTCGGAGGGAGCCCAAGAGACCCAGTACTTC
>TRBV27|-|-|TRBJ1-6
CASSSLGGANSPLHF
TGTGCCAGCAGTTCGCTGGGAGGGGCGAATTCACCCCTCCACTTT
>TRBV27|-|-|TRBJ1-5
CASSLASGQPQHF
TGTGCCAGCAGTTTAGCCAGCGGCCAGCCCCAGCATTTT
>TRBV5-1|-|-|TRBJ2-2
CASSPDGGRGELFF
TGCGCCAGCAGCCCCGACGGAGGCCGGGGGGAGCTGTTTTTT
>TRBV2|-|-|TRBJ2-7
CASSVFGTGEIQGDYEQYF
TGTGCCAGCAGCGTCTTTGGGACGGGGGAAATTCAAGGAGACTACGAGCAGTACTTC
>TRBV7-9|-|-|TRBJ1-2
CASSAQILNYGYTF
TGTGCCAGCAGCGCTCAGATTCTTAACTATGGCTACACCTTC
>TRBV18|TRBD1|-|TRBJ1-2
CASSFFRDRGDGYTF
TGTGCCAGCTCATTCTTCCGGGACAGGGGAGATGGCTACACCTTC
>TRBV25-1|TRBD1|-|TRBJ1-4
CASQFFSGTALRVFF
TGTGCCAGTCAGTTTTTTTCCGGGACAGCCCTCCGGGTGTTTTTT
>TRBV21-1|-|-|TRBJ1-1
CASSRKGILNTEAFF
TGTGCCAGCAGCAGAAAGGGGATTCTGAACACTGAAGCTTTCTTT
>TRBV7-9|-|-|TRBJ1-5
CASQLVGGEQPQHF
TGTGCCAGCCAACTGGTCGGGGGTGAACAGCCCCAGCATTTT
>TRBV28|TRBD1|-|TRBJ1-1
CASSGQDTEAFF
TGTGCCAGCAGCGGACAGGACACTGAAGCTTTCTTT
>TRBV12-2|-|-|TRBJ2-4
CASRLAFGRRLAKNIQYF
TGTGCAAGTCGCTTAGCCTTCGGCCGCAGGTTAGCCAAAAACATTCAGTACTTC
>TRBV6-1|TRBD1|-|TRBJ2-7
CASSPRDRGAYEQYF
TGTGCCAGCAGTCCCCGGGACAGGGGAGCCTACGAGCAGTACTTC
>TRBV9|TRBD2|-|TRBJ2-4
CASSTNVLAGGNIQYF
TGTGCCAGCAGCACAAACGTTCTAGCGGGGGGAAACATTCAGTACTTC
>TRBV4-3|TRBD1|-|TRBJ1-2
CASSPGQGSGYTF
TGCGCCAGCAGCCCCGGACAGGGTTCTGGCTACACCTTC
>TRBV29-1|-|-|TRBJ1-2
CSVAGLANYGYTF
TGCAGCGTTGCGGGTTTAGCTAACTATGGCTACACCTTC
>TRBV29-1|TRBD1|-|TRBJ1-5
CSDTSGTANQPQHF
TGCAGCGACACGTCCGGGACAGCAAATCAGCCCCAGCATTTT
>TRBV5-1|TRBD1|-|TRBJ2-7
CASSSTRTGSTF
TGCGCCAGCAGCTCGACACGGACAGGAAGTACCTTC
>TRBV5-8|-|many|TRBJ2-1
CASSLGSGNNEQFF
TGTGCCAGCAGCTTGGGGAGCGGCAACAATGAGCAGTTCTTC
>TRBV28|-|-|TRBJ2-7
CASSLSPPGGPGYEQYF
TGTGCCAGCAGTTTATCACCCCCGGGCGGGCCAGGCTACGAGCAGTACTTC
>TRBV10-2|TRBD1|-|TRBJ1-1
CASRYRGAEAFF
TGCGCCAGCAGATACAGGGGCGCTGAAGCTTTCTTT
>TRBV10-3|-|-|TRBJ2-1
CAISDLQDNNEQFF
TGTGCCATCAGTGACCTCCAGGACAACAATGAGCAGTTCTTC
>TRBV7-2|-|-|TRBJ1-1
CASSPGDTEAFF
TGTGCCAGCAGCCCCGGGGACACTGAAGCTTTCTTT
>TRBV2|TRBD2|-|TRBJ2-3
CASSARLAGTDTQYF
TGTGCCAGCAGTGCCCGACTAGCGGGGACAGATACGCAGTATTTT
>TRBV19|-|-|TRBJ1-2
CASRKPMGAYGYTF
TGTGCCAGTAGAAAGCCAATGGGGGCCTATGGCTACACCTTC
>TRBV11-2|TRBD1|-|TRBJ2-7
CASTARTGEYYEQYF
TGTGCCAGCACCGCTCGGACAGGGGAGTACTACGAGCAGTACTTC
>TRBV5-1|TRBD1|-|TRBJ1-1
CASRDRGQNTEAFF
TGCGCCAGCAGAGACAGGGGCCAGAACACTGAAGCTTTCTTT
>TRBV2|-|-|TRBJ1-3
CASGDSRSGNTIYF
TGTGCCAGCGGTGACAGTCGCTCTGGAAACACCATATATTTT
>TRBV29-1|TRBD2|once|TRBJ2-3
CSVSGASTDTQYF
TGCAGCGTTAGCGGGGCAAGCACAGATACGCAGTATTTT
>TRBV4-3|-|-|TRBJ1-4
CASSHGGQFEKLFF
TGCGCCAGCAGCCACGGCGGTCAGTTCGAAAAACTGTTTTTT
>TRBV4-2|TRBD2|-|TRBJ2-2
CASSQPAGGQTGELFF
TGTGCCAGCAGTCAGCCAGCGGGGGGGCAAACCGGGGAGCTGTTTTTT
>TRBV2|-|-|TRBJ1-1
CASRKGGTTEAFF
TGTGCCAGCCGGAAGGGGGGGACCACTGAAGCTTTCTTT
>TRBV7-9|TRBD2|-|TRBJ2-7
CASSLGSGGSSYEQYF
TGTGCCAGCAGCTTAGGTAGCGGGGGGTCTTCCTACGAGCAGTACTTC
>TRBV7-2|-|-|TRBJ2-3
CASSAGARTDTQYF
TGTGCCAGCAGCGCGGGGGCCCGCACAGATACGCAGTATTTT
>TRBV7-9|TRBD2|-|TRBJ2-5
CASSLGTSGDNQETQYF
TGTGCCAGCAGCTTGGGGACTAGCGGGGACAACCAAGAGACCCAGTACTTC
>TRBV19|TRBD1|-|TRBJ2-1
CASSIWDRGRPEQFF
TGTGCCAGTAGTATTTGGGACAGGGGGCGCCCTGAGCAGTTCTTC
>TRBV6-5|TRBD1|-|TRBJ1-5
CASSWTGFSNQPQHF
TGTGCCAGCAGTTGGACAGGGTTTAGCAATCAGCCCCAGCATTTT
>TRBV9|-|-|TRBJ2-7
CASSVGQVSYEQYF
TGTGCCAGCAGCGTAGGGCAGGTCTCCTACGAGCAGTACTTC
>TRBV5-4|-|-|TRBJ1-1
CASSLEATTNTEAFF
TGTGCCAGCAGCTTGGAAGCCACCACGAACACTGAAGCTTTCTTT
>TRBV5-1|TRBD1|many|TRBJ2-7
CASSLPGQTTYEQYF
TGTGCCAGCAGCTTGCCGGGACAGACCACCTACGAGCAGTACTTC
>TRBV9|TRBD2|few|TRBJ2-1
CASSAQGAGNNEQFF
TGTGCCAGCAGCGCACAAGGAGCGGGGAACAATGAGCAGTTCTTC